Below are 21 T cell receptor beta chains sequenced from a single sample in a study of cytomegalovirus exposure and HLA in healthy donors (dated by TCRdb to 2015 to 2018). The method behind the library was the immunoSEQ multiplex PCR assay. A mixture of 60 forward primers for TCR Vbeta segments and 13 reverse primers for TCR Jbeta segments was used in the multiplex PCR. The table comes from immuneACCESS by way of TCRdb, which keeps in-frame sequences with V and J called. Part of the clones is missing from these tables; in studies checked, under half for an unresolved V gene and the rest for unknown reasons. Across this sample there are over 130,000 clones, with 76% seen only once. Less than 2% of the sample goes to the ten largest clones. Sequencing used PBMCs. These receptors were collected from a man aged 40-49 years in good health and CMV-seronegative.

This clone was detected only a few times. The gene calls are TRBV6-6 and TRBJ2-5; D is unresolved. The germline gives CDR1 MNHNY, CDR2 SVGAGI (reference sequence). This CDR3 has 14 amino acids. Trimming took 4 bases from V and 2 from J, leaving 11 bases between them. The CDR3 reads CASSWPGRQETQYF. The CDR3 nucleotides read TGTGCCAGCAGTTGGCCAGGCAGGCAAGAGACCCAGTACTTC.

The chain uses TRBV27 and TRBJ2-5; TRBD2 is a possible D gene (7 bases). Between the trimmed V and J ends, which lost 0 bases and 5 bases, there was a span of 10 bases. The CDR3 sequence is 14 residues long. Germline V lookup: CDR1 MNHEY, CDR2 SMNVEV (reference sequence). The CDR3 DNA sequence: TGTGCCAGCAGTTTATCGGGGGGGCTGGAGACCCAGTACTTC. Translation: CASSLSGGLETQYF.

V is TRBV10-1 and J is TRBJ2-2; 11 bases are shared with TRBD1. The CDR3 is made up of 15 amino acids. Per the germline V gene, CDR1 is WNHNN and CDR2 is SYGVQD (reference sequence). The ends lost 7 bases at V and 6 bases at J; junction bases unmatched: 7. Here the CDR3 DNA reads TGCGCCAGCACTGCCGGGACAGGGGGATCCGGGGAGCTGTTTTTT. Its translation: CASTAGTGGSGELFF.

The J gene is TRBJ1-1, the V gene TRBV7-9, with TRBD1 identical over 8 bases. This CDR3 has 12 residues. V trimming: 5 bases; J trimming: 7 bases; junction bases outside the gene matches: 3. Germline CDR1 SEHNR, CDR2 FQNEAQ (reference sequence). CDR3 bases: TGTGCCAGCAGCCTCGGACAGGGTGAAGCTTTCTTT. It is translated as CASSLGQGEAFF.

Here the CDR3 reads CASSSQEAGTGNSPLHF. The DNA of the CDR3 is TGTGCCAGCAGCTCCCAAGAAGCCGGGACAGGGAATTCACCCCTCCACTTT. The rearrangement uses TRBV7-6 and TRBJ1-6, with 9 bases fitting TRBD1. Germline CDR1 SGHVS, CDR2 FNYEAQ. Trimming took 4 bases from V and 7 from J; bases not matched to a gene: 11. CDR3 length: 17 amino acids.

The genes are TRBV7-9 and TRBJ2-5; D is ambiguous. The CDR3 is 13 residues long. Trimming stripped 1 base from V and 5 bases from J, with 8 bases between. The germline V gene has CDR1 SEHNR and CDR2 FQNEAQ (reference sequence). CDR3 bases: TGTGCCAGCAGCTTAGACAGTACTGAGACCCAGTACTTC. This codes for CASSLDSTETQYF.

The rearrangement links TRBV6-5 to TRBJ1-1; no reliable D call. Trimming took off 4 bases at V and 0 bases at J, with 15 bases between the two ends. The CDR3 consists of 16 residues. From germline, CDR1 is MNHEY and CDR2 SVGAGI. The CDR3 region is CASSSPTRRMNTEAFF. For the CDR3, the DNA is TGTGCCAGCAGTTCCCCGACACGACGTATGAACACTGAAGCTTTCTTT.

The V gene is TRBV4-1, the J gene TRBJ1-6, with 9 bases matching TRBD1. The CDR3 has 13 amino acids. Trimming at V came to 4 bases and at J to 12 bases, leaving 4 bases not matched to a gene. Germline CDR1 is MGHRA and CDR2 is YSYEKL. CDR3 region: CASSLRQGEPLHF. The CDR3, as DNA: TGCGCCAGCAGCCTTAGACAGGGGGAACCCCTCCACTTT.

J is TRBJ1-2 and V is TRBV5-1; D is perhaps TRBD1 (5 bases). V was clipped by 0 bases and J by 8 bases, with 20 bases between them. The CDR3 has 16 amino acids. Germline V gene data show CDR1 as SGHRS and CDR2 as YFSETQ. CDR3 protein: CASSLAPMQGQGGYTF. The CDR3 coding sequence is TGCGCCAGCAGCTTGGCCCCCATGCAGGGCCAGGGAGGCTACACCTTC.

This chain uses TRBV28 with TRBJ2-7; 7 bases match TRBD1. CDR3 size: 15 residues. Losses at the gene ends were 3 bases for V and 0 bases for J; bases not matched to a gene: 5. The germline CDR1 and CDR2 sequences are MDHEN and SYDVKM. CDR3 residues: CASSFPTGRSYEQYF. The DNA for the CDR3 is TGTGCCAGCAGTTTTCCGACAGGGCGCTCCTACGAGCAGTACTTC.

CDR3 nucleotide sequence: TGTGCCAGCAGCTTAGCCAATAGCAATCAGCCCCAGCATTTT. Protein sequence: CASSLANSNQPQHF. The chain joins TRBV7-9 to TRBJ1-5; D remains ambiguous. V gave up 0 bases and J gave up 0 bases, with 3 bases separating them. The germline CDR1 and CDR2 sequences are SEHNR and FQNEAQ (reference sequence). The CDR3 length is 14 residues.

The rearrangement joins TRBV11-3 to TRBJ2-3, with D unclear. CDR1 is SGHNT and CDR2 is YENEEA in the germline V gene. The CDR3 totals 13 residues. V dropped 1 base and J dropped 2 bases, with 4 bases sitting between them. Here the CDR3 reads CASSLGATDTQYF. CDR3 nucleotides: TGTGCCAGCAGCTTAGGAGCCACAGATACGCAGTATTTT.

The J gene is TRBJ1-5, the V gene TRBV7-9; D is unclear. The V end lost 5 bases, the J end lost 6 bases, and 8 bases lay between the germline ends. The germline V gene encodes CDR1 SEHNR and CDR2 FQNEAQ (reference sequence). The CDR3 sequence is 12 residues long. The CDR3 loop reads CASSRGAQPQHF. Written as DNA, the CDR3 is TGTGCCAGCAGCCGCGGTGCTCAGCCCCAGCATTTT. The variable domain in full, completed from reference TRBV7-9 and TRBJ1-5, reads DTGVSQNPRHKITKRGQNVTFRCDPISEHNRLYWYRQTLGQGPEFLTYFQNEAQLEKSRLLSDRFSAERPKGSFSTLEIQRTEQGDSAMYLCASSRGAQPQHFGDGTRLSIL.

The rearrangement uses TRBV28 and TRBJ2-1; D is uncertain. Germline V CDR1 and CDR2: MDHEN, SYDVKM. V was trimmed by 1 base and J by 4 bases, leaving 8 bases between them. The CDR3 spans 14 residues. This CDR3 is CASSLYGRYNEQFF. The CDR3 DNA reads TGTGCCAGCAGTTTATATGGCCGATACAATGAGCAGTTCTTC. Using reference TRBV28 and TRBJ2-1 for the parts outside the CDR3, the full variable domain is DVKVTQSSRYLVKRTGEKVFLECVQDMDHENMFWYRQDPGLGLRLIYFSYDVKMKEKGDIPEGYSVSREKKERFSLILESASTNQTSMYLCASSLYGRYNEQFFGPGTRLTVL.

The V and J genes are TRBV27 and TRBJ2-5; 7 bases map to TRBD1. The J call could be wrong; TRBJ2-7 is a better fit for the DNA end. The CDR3 covers 14 residues. Looked up from germline, CDR1 is MNHEY and CDR2 is SMNVEV (reference sequence). CDR3 nucleotides: TGTGCCAGCAGTTTGAGGGGGCTTTCCTACGAGCAGTACTTC. Amino acids: CASSLRGLSYEQYF.

The V call is TRBV7-9, the J call TRBJ2-1; 9 nucleotides agree with TRBD1. Germline CDR1 and CDR2: SEHNR and FQNEAQ (reference sequence). The CDR3 is 14 residues long. V shed 4 bases and J 7 bases; nucleotides not matched to a gene: 5. The CDR3 loop reads CASSSWTGANEQFF. CDR3 in DNA: TGTGCCAGCAGCTCCTGGACAGGGGCGAATGAGCAGTTCTTC. The full variable domain, with the rest looked up from reference TRBV7-9 and TRBJ2-1, is DTGVSQNPRHKITKRGQNVTFRCDPISEHNRLYWYRQTLGQGPEFLTYFQNEAQLEKSRLLSDRFSAERPKGSFSTLEIQRTEQGDSAMYLCASSSWTGANEQFFGPGTRLTVL.

The chain is built from TRBV7-9 and TRBJ1-2, with 8 nucleotides matching TRBD1. Germline CDR1 is SEHNR and CDR2 is FQNEAQ (reference sequence). The CDR3 is 16 amino acids. Unmatched junction bases numbered 9, after V lost 1 base and J lost 5 bases. The CDR3 DNA reads as TGTGCCAGCAGCTTAGATCTGGCAGGGGGCTTGTATGGCTACACCTTC. Protein sequence: CASSLDLAGGLYGYTF.

This clone was counted between two and nine times. The gene calls are TRBV30 and TRBJ2-3, with TRBD2 matching 7 bases. The CDR3 consists of 14 residues. Looked up from germline, CDR1 is GTSNPN and CDR2 is SVGIG (reference sequence). Unmatched junction bases numbered 8, after V lost 1 base and J lost 7 bases. CDR3 bases: TGTGCCTGGAGTGAGGGTCGGGGGGATAATACGCAGTATTTT. Translation gives CAWSEGRGDNTQYF.

The chain recombines TRBV12-5 with TRBJ2-2; 12 bases map to TRBD2. Trimming took 0 bases from V and 5 from J; bases not matched to a gene: 1. Germline CDR1 LGHNT, CDR2 FRNRAP. There are 16 residues in the CDR3. This CDR3 reads CASGLVTSGRTGELFF. The CDR3 nucleotides read TGTGCTAGTGGTTTGGTGACTAGCGGGAGAACCGGGGAGCTGTTTTTT.

The rearrangement uses TRBV2 and TRBJ2-1; 12 bases agree with TRBD1. J lost 9 bases, V lost 8 bases, and 2 bases had no gene match. The CDR3 contains 12 residues. The V gene's germline CDR1 is SNHLY and CDR2 FYNNEI. CDR3 DNA: TGTGCCAGCGGGGACAGGGGGCGTGAGCAGTTCTTC. It translates to CASGDRGREQFF.

The rearrangement joins TRBV6-6 to TRBJ2-5; 7 bases are shared with TRBD2. Germline assignment: CDR1 MNHNY and CDR2 SVGAGI (reference sequence). The CDR3 has 14 residues. The V and J ends lost 1 base and 3 bases, in that order; junction bases with no gene match: 2. The CDR3 sequence: CASSYWGGKETQYF. CDR3 DNA sequence: TGTGCCAGCAGTTACTGGGGGGGTAAAGAGACCCAGTACTTC.